The T cell receptor (beta chain) under discussion was sequenced for a study of T cell responses to AZD1222 COVID-19 vaccine. Profiling relied on immunoSEQ multiplex PCR, and the TCRdb table lists in-frame clones only, not all of them. The sample carries over 130,000 clones, approximately 90% recorded once. This CDR3 spans 15 amino acids. The germline V gene has CDR1 SGHTA and CDR2 FQGTGA. V gave up 5 bases and J gave up 1 base, with 12 bases separating them. The chain joins TRBV7-3 to TRBJ2-1; either TRBD1 or TRBD2 may supply D (7 bases each). This clonotype was obtained from an adult who received the AZD1222 COVID-19 vaccine. Sequencing used peripheral blood, obtained 28 days after the second AZD1222 dose. The CDR3 DNA reads as TGTGCCAGCAGCCCAGGGGGGGTTTCCTACAATGAGCAGTTCTTC. This codes for CASSPGGVSYNEQFF.